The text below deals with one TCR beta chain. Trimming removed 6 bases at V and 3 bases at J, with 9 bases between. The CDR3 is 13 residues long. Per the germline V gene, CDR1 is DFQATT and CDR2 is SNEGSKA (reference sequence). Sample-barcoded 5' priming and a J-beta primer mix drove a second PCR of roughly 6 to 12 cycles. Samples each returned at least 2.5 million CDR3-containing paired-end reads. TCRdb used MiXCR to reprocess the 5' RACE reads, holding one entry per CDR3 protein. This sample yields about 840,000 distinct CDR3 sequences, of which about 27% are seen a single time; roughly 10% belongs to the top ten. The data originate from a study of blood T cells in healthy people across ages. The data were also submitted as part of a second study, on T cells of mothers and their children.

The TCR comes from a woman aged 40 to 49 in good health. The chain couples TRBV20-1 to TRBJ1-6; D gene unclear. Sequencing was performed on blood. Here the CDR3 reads CSALAYYNSPLHF. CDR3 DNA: TGCAGTGCCTTGGCGTACTATAATTCACCCCTCCACTTT.